These 29 T cell receptor beta chains came from one sample sequenced in a study of long-term antiretroviral therapy in people with HIV. It was version v3.0 of the immunoSEQ assay that was run at survey level. Method: immunoSEQ multiplex PCR; TCRdb's copy keeps in-frame clones and lacks some. The sample contains about 28,000 clones, about three quarters of which appear only once. The sequenced sample was unsorted PBMCs, obtained 1.5 years before starting antiretroviral therapy. These receptor sequences come from a man aged 18 to 29 with HIV.

The chain employs TRBV18 and TRBJ2-2; D gene ambiguous. Trimming removed 2 bases from V and 5 bases from J, with 12 bases in between. The CDR3 sequence is 15 residues long. Germline V CDR1 and CDR2: KGHSH, LQKENI. CDR3 sequence reads: CASSPVFAPTGELFF. In DNA, the CDR3 is TGTGCCAGCTCACCAGTATTCGCGCCAACCGGGGAGCTGTTTTTT. Using reference TRBV18 and TRBJ2-2 for the parts outside the CDR3, the full variable domain is NAGVMQNPRHLVRRRGQEARLRCSPMKGHSHVYWYRQLPEEGLKFMVYLQKENIIDESGMPKERFSAEFPKEGPSILRIQQVVRGDSAAYFCASSPVFAPTGELFFGEGSRLTVL.

This clone was seen a single time. V usage is TRBV19 and J usage is TRBJ1-5; 10 bases map to TRBD1. This CDR3 is built from 16 residues. Germline trimming cut 4 bases from V and 5 bases from J; bases unmatched to any gene: 8. Looked up from germline, CDR1 is LNHDA and CDR2 is SQIVND (reference sequence). This CDR3 reads CASSKSGQGKHQPQHF. The CDR3 region has the DNA TGTGCCAGTAGTAAATCGGGACAGGGGAAACATCAGCCCCAGCATTTT.

The V call is TRBV28, the J call TRBJ1-2; the D is unclear. Germline CDR1 is MDHEN and CDR2 is SYDVKM. There are 15 residues in the CDR3. V gave up 4 bases and J gave up 5 bases, with 17 bases separating them. CDR3 region: CASSSYRGERYGYTF. For the CDR3, the DNA is TGTGCCAGCAGTTCATACCGTGGGGAACGGTATGGCTACACCTTC.

The chain has TRBV7-2 and TRBJ2-7, with a tentative D call TRBD2 (5 bases). The ends were cut back, 6 bases at V and 0 bases at J, with 9 bases in the middle. This CDR3 has 13 residues. CDR1 and CDR2 (germline): SGHTA, FQGNSA. Here the CDR3 reads CASRLSGSYEQYF. The CDR3 DNA is TGTGCCAGCAGACTAAGCGGCTCCTACGAGCAGTACTTC.

The chain employs TRBV25-1 and TRBJ2-1; possibly TRBD2 for D (5 bases). The CDR3 loop spans 14 amino acids. Germline lookup yields CDR1 MGHDK and CDR2 SYGVNS. V was clipped by 3 bases and J by 8 bases, with 14 bases between them. CDR3 nucleotides: TGTGCCAGCAGTGAGTTTAACCCCGGGGATGAGCAGTTCTTC. Translation gives CASSEFNPGDEQFF.

This clone was picked up a small number of times. V gene TRBV5-1 combines with J gene TRBJ2-3, with 8 bases that match TRBD2. CDR1 is SGHRS, CDR2 YFSETQ, per germline. J lost 5 bases, V lost 0 bases, and 11 bases had no gene match. This CDR3 comprises 17 residues. This chain's CDR3 is CASSLAYAGGGEDTQYF. For the CDR3, the DNA is TGCGCCAGCAGCTTGGCGTACGCGGGGGGCGGCGAAGATACGCAGTATTTT. The complete variable domain, with remaining parts taken from reference TRBV5-1 and TRBJ2-3, reads KAGVTQTPRYLIKTRGQQVTLSCSPISGHRSVSWYQQTPGQGLQFLFEYFSETQRNKGNFPGRFSGRQFSNSRSEMNVSTLELGDSALYLCASSLAYAGGGEDTQYFGPGTRLTVL.

This chain joins TRBV28 and TRBJ1-1, with no clear D. The CDR3 length is 12 residues. Germline loops: CDR1 MDHEN, CDR2 SYDVKM. The V end lost 6 bases, the J end lost 8 bases, and 13 bases lay between the germline ends. The CDR3 bases are TGTGCCAGCAGGGAAAGGGCAGCCGAAGCTTTCTTT. Its protein product is CASRERAAEAFF.

V is TRBV4-2 and J is TRBJ2-1, with TRBD1 matching over 8 bases. V dropped 1 base and J dropped 0; count of bases not matched to a gene: 14. This CDR3 has 20 residues. Germline-derived CDR1 and CDR2 are LGHNA and YNFKEQ. The DNA of the CDR3 is TGTGCCAGCAGCCAAGGGAATTTACAGGGGGAAACGTCCTCCTACAATGAGCAGTTCTTC. Amino acid sequence: CASSQGNLQGETSSYNEQFF.

The chain carries TRBV6-5 and TRBJ1-2; D gene ambiguous. Trimming pared 4 bases from V and 5 bases from J, leaving 14 bases between. The CDR3 is made up of 14 amino acids. Looked up from germline, CDR1 is MNHEY and CDR2 is SVGAGI. The CDR3 DNA reads TGTGCCAGCAGTTCGAATCAGCTACCATATGGCTACACCTTC. This translates into CASSSNQLPYGYTF.

Only one count was recorded for this clone. V is TRBV29-1 and J is TRBJ2-3; 11 nucleotides match TRBD1. The germline CDR1 and CDR2 sequences are SQVTM and ANQGSEA. V was pared by 6 bases and J by 7 bases, with 9 bases of the junction left unmatched. This CDR3 comprises 14 residues. The CDR3 bases are TGCAGCGTAGTCCGGGACAGGGGGGCTAATACGCAGTATTTT. Amino acid sequence: CSVVRDRGANTQYF.

The chain couples TRBV13 to TRBJ2-6; 10 bases match TRBD1. Trimming removed 4 bases from V and 6 bases from J; junction bases left unmatched: 9. This CDR3 spans 17 amino acids. Germline V gene lookup returns CDR1 PRHDT and CDR2 FYEKMQ (reference sequence). In DNA, the CDR3 is TGTGCCAGCAGCTCCCCGACAGGGGGCATGGTGGCCAACGTCCTGACTTTC. It specifies CASSSPTGGMVANVLTF.

This clone was counted a few times. The J gene is TRBJ1-1, the V gene TRBV2; unclear D gene. Trimming left V 6 bases short and J 6 bases short, with 14 bases between. The CDR3 loop spans 13 amino acids. Germline-derived CDR1 and CDR2 are SNHLY and FYNNEI. CDR3 coding DNA: TGTGCCAGCAGGATAGAGCTAGGCCCTGAAGCTTTCTTT. It encodes CASRIELGPEAFF.

This chain uses TRBV29-1 with TRBJ2-3; 8 bases are shared with TRBD1. The CDR3 contains 14 residues. J was trimmed by 4 bases and V by 1 base; bases with no gene match: 4. The germline gives CDR1 SQVTM, CDR2 ANQGSEA. CDR3 amino acids: CSVEVQGGSDTQYF. The CDR3 region has the DNA TGCAGCGTTGAAGTACAGGGGGGTTCAGATACGCAGTATTTT.

The chain has TRBV4-3 and TRBJ1-3, with 7 bases aligning to TRBD1. The CDR3 is 20 residues long. The J segment lost 3 bases and the V segment lost 2 bases, leaving 19 bases of the junction unmatched. In germline, CDR1 is LGHNA, CDR2 YSLEER. DNA for the CDR3: TGCGCCAGCAGCCAAAGTGCCCTGACAGGGTCTGTCCCCCTTGGAAACACCATATATTTT. As protein: CASSQSALTGSVPLGNTIYF.

V is TRBV7-2 and J is TRBJ2-1; D possibly corresponds to TRBD1 (5 bases). The germline V gene encodes CDR1 SGHTA and CDR2 FQGNSA. Deletions cut 3 bases from V and 4 bases from J, with 7 bases between. The CDR3 has 13 amino acids. In DNA form, the CDR3 reads TGTGCCAGCAGCTTGACAGATTACAATGAGCAGTTCTTC. It codes for CASSLTDYNEQFF.

This clone has just a few counts. The chain employs TRBV6-5 and TRBJ1-5; 9 nucleotides line up with TRBD1. J was trimmed by 4 bases and V by 4 bases; bases with no gene match: 2. In germline, CDR1 is MNHEY, CDR2 SVGAGI. The CDR3 is made up of 14 amino acids. CDR3 in DNA: TGTGCCAGCAGTTCGGGACAGGGAAATCAGCCCCAGCATTTT. As protein: CASSSGQGNQPQHF.

V gene TRBV29-1 combines with J gene TRBJ1-4; the D is unclear. The V and J ends lost 6 bases and 5 bases respectively, with 16 bases between them. CDR3 length equals 14 residues. Germline-derived CDR1 and CDR2 are SQVTM and ANQGSEA. The CDR3: CSVKAGGINEKLFF. The CDR3 nucleotides are TGCAGCGTAAAAGCCGGAGGGATAAATGAAAAACTGTTTTTT. Supplemented by reference TRBV29-1 and TRBJ1-4, the full variable domain reads SAVISQKPSRDICQRGTSLTIQCQVDSQVTMMFWYRQQPGQSLTLIATANQGSEATYESGFVIDKFPISRPNLTFSTLTVSNMSPEDSSIYLCSVKAGGINEKLFFGSGTQLSVL.

This chain joins TRBV7-2 and TRBJ2-1; 15 nucleotides agree with TRBD2. J lost 8 bases, V lost 4 bases, and 3 bases had no gene match. Germline CDR1 reads SGHTA; CDR2 reads FQGNSA. The CDR3 is 15 amino acids. For the CDR3, the DNA is TGTGCCAGCAGCTCCTGGACTAGCGGGAGGGATGAGCAGTTCTTC. It specifies CASSSWTSGRDEQFF.

This chain joins TRBV7-2 and TRBJ1-2, with 7 bases lining up with TRBD1. Per the germline V gene, CDR1 is SGHTA and CDR2 is FQGNSA. This CDR3 is built from 15 residues. After removal of 3 bases from V and 2 bases from J, the junction contained 6 bases not matched to a gene. CDR3 protein: CASSFHRGRNYGYTF. CDR3 DNA sequence: TGTGCCAGCAGCTTCCACAGGGGCCGAAACTATGGCTACACCTTC.

The chain employs TRBV5-6 and TRBJ2-7; no reliable D call. The CDR3 is made up of 16 amino acids. The V gene lost 4 bases and the J gene lost 3 bases, with 20 bases spanning the gap. Germline V gene sequence: CDR1 SGHDT, CDR2 YYEEEE. The CDR3 bases are TGTGCCAGCAGCCAAGGGCCAGTCCTACAGAGCTACGAGCAGTACTTC. Translation: CASSQGPVLQSYEQYF.

The rearrangement joins TRBV15 to TRBJ2-7, with TRBD2 identical over 11 bases. Germline V CDR1 and CDR2: LNHNV, YYDKDF (reference sequence). The V and J ends lost 4 bases and 2 bases, in that order; junction bases with no gene match: 13. The CDR3 runs to 18 residues. CDR3 sequence (DNA): TGTGCCACCAGCACGTTCCCCAAGACTAGCGGGGAGACCTACGAGCAGTACTTC. This codes for CATSTFPKTSGETYEQYF.

The J gene is TRBJ1-5, the V gene TRBV6-1; D is uncertain. This CDR3 is built from 18 residues. In germline, CDR1 is MNHNS, CDR2 SASEGT. Trimming left V 1 base short and J 0 bases short, with 16 bases between. CDR3 bases: TGTGCCAGCAGTGAAGAATATGGTGCAGCCTCTAGCAATCAGCCCCAGCATTTT. It specifies CASSEEYGAASSNQPQHF.

The chain links TRBV18 to TRBJ2-5, with D unresolved. Germline V lookup: CDR1 KGHSH, CDR2 LQKENI. The CDR3 runs 12 residues. Deletions cut 0 bases from V and 4 bases from J, with 3 bases between. CDR3 sequence: CASSPPGETQYF. CDR3 bases: TGTGCCAGCTCACCACCGGGAGAGACCCAGTACTTC.

This rearrangement joins TRBV21-1 to TRBJ1-5; no DNA check was done on the table's D call, TRBD1. TRBV21-1 is an annotated pseudogene. The CDR3 totals 17 residues. As DNA, the CDR3 is TGTGCCAGCAGCAAAGGGAAAACAGAAAGGGGGAATCAGCCCCAGCATTTT. It yields the protein CASSKGKTERGNQPQHF.

This clone was seen only once. The chain joins TRBV29-1 to TRBJ1-5; TRBD1 matches 8 bases. This CDR3 is built from 14 residues. Germline-derived CDR1 and CDR2 are SQVTM and ANQGSEA. V lost 7 bases, J lost 3 bases, and 8 bases stayed unmatched. CDR3 amino acids: CSASQGDYNQPQHF. The CDR3 nucleotides are TGCAGCGCTTCACAGGGGGATTACAATCAGCCCCAGCATTTT. Complete variable domain (other parts from reference TRBV29-1 and TRBJ1-5): SAVISQKPSRDICQRGTSLTIQCQVDSQVTMMFWYRQQPGQSLTLIATANQGSEATYESGFVIDKFPISRPNLTFSTLTVSNMSPEDSSIYLCSASQGDYNQPQHFGDGTRLSIL.

Only one count was recorded for this clone. The V call is TRBV6-1, the J call TRBJ2-7, with 9 positions matching TRBD1. Looked up from germline, CDR1 is MNHNS and CDR2 is SASEGT. This CDR3 spans 15 amino acids. J was trimmed by 2 bases and V by 5 bases; bases with no gene match: 7. The CDR3 sequence is CASSLTGTGPYEQYF. DNA for the CDR3: TGTGCCAGCAGTTTAACCGGGACAGGGCCCTACGAGCAGTACTTC.

This clone was counted a single time. The V call is TRBV28, the J call TRBJ2-5; 10 bases map to TRBD2. Germline CDR1 MDHEN, CDR2 SYDVKM. The J segment lost 0 bases and the V segment lost 6 bases, leaving 4 bases of the junction unmatched. The CDR3 loop spans 15 amino acids. CDR3 bases: TGTGCCAGCAGCCCAGCGGGAGGGTACCAAGAGACCCAGTACTTC. It yields the protein CASSPAGGYQETQYF.

The chain links TRBV6-4 to TRBJ2-1, with D unclear. V lost 3 bases and J 4 bases, leaving 13 bases between the germline ends. Germline V gene lookup returns CDR1 MRHNA and CDR2 SNTAGT. This CDR3 has 15 residues. Here the CDR3 DNA reads TGTGCCAGCAGTGAGACACCCGAGTTATACAATGAGCAGTTCTTC. Residues: CASSETPELYNEQFF.

This chain connects TRBV18 to TRBJ1-5; TRBD1 might be the D (6 bases). Germline CDR1 KGHSH, CDR2 LQKENI. Trimming removed 2 bases at V and 6 bases at J, with 14 bases between. The CDR3 runs to 15 residues. The CDR3: CASSPESGGRQPQHF. In DNA, the CDR3 is TGTGCCAGCTCACCAGAGTCGGGGGGCCGTCAGCCCCAGCATTTT.